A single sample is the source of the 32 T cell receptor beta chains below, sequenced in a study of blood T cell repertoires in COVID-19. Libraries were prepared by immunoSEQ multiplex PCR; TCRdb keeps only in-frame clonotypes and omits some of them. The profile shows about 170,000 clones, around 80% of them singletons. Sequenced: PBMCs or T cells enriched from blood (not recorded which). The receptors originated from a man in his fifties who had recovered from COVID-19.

As DNA, the CDR3 is TGCGCCAGCAGCTCATTACGGCAAGAGACCCAGTACTTC. As protein: CASSSLRQETQYF. The chain combines TRBV5-1 with TRBJ2-5; D remains unclear. CDR3 length: 13 residues. Per the germline V gene, CDR1 is SGHRS and CDR2 is YFSETQ. Trimming removed 3 bases at V and 2 bases at J, with 8 bases between. The variable domain in full, completed from reference TRBV5-1 and TRBJ2-5, reads KAGVTQTPRYLIKTRGQQVTLSCSPISGHRSVSWYQQTPGQGLQFLFEYFSETQRNKGNFPGRFSGRQFSNSRSEMNVSTLELGDSALYLCASSSLRQETQYFGPGTRLLVL.

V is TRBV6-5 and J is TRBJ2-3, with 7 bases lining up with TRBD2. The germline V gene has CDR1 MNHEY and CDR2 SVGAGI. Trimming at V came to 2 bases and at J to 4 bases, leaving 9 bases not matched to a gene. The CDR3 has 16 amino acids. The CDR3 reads CASSYTWASGPDTQYF. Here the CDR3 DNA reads TGTGCCAGCAGTTACACGTGGGCTAGCGGCCCAGATACGCAGTATTTT.

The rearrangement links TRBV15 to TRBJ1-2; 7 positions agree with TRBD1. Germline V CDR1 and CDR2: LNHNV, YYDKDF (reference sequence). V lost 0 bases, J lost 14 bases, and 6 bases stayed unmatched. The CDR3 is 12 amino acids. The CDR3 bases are TGTGCCACCAGCAGAGAAAAACAGGGGAGGACCTTC. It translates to CATSREKQGRTF.

CDR3 protein: CASRLVGQGRHYGYTF. The CDR3 DNA follows: TGTGCAAGTCGCTTAGTGGGACAGGGCAGACACTATGGCTACACCTTC. V is TRBV12-2 and J is TRBJ1-2; the table's TRBD1 call for D was not verified on the DNA. TRBV12-2 is a recognized pseudogene. The CDR3 runs 16 residues.

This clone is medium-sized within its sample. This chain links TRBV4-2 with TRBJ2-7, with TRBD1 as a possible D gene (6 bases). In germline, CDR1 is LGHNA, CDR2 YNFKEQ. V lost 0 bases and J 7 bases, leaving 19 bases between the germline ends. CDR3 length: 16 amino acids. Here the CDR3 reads CASSQESGQWAGEQYF. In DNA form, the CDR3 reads TGTGCCAGCAGCCAAGAATCAGGACAGTGGGCTGGTGAGCAGTACTTC.

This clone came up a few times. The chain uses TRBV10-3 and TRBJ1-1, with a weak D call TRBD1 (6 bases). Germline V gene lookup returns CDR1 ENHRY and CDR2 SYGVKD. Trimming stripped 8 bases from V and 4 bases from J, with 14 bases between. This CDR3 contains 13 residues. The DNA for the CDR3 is TGTGCCATCGGGGCAGGGGTCGTCACTGAAGCTTTCTTT. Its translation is CAIGAGVVTEAFF.

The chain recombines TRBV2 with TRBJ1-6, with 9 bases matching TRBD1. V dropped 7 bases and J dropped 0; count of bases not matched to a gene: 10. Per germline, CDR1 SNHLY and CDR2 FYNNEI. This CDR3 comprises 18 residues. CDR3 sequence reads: CASKRDRESFSYNSPLHF. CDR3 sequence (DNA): TGTGCCAGCAAACGGGACAGGGAGTCATTCTCCTATAATTCACCCCTCCACTTT.

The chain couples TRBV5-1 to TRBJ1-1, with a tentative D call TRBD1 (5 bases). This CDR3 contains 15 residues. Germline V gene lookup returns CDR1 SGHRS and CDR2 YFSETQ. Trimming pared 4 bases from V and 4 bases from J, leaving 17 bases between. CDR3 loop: CASSIDGGFGTEAFF. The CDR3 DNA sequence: TGCGCCAGCAGCATTGACGGGGGTTTCGGCACTGAAGCTTTCTTT.

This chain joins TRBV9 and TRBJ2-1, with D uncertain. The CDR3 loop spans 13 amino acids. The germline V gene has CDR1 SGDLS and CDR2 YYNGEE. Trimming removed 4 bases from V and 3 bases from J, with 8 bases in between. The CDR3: CASSLAGYNEQFF. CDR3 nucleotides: TGTGCCAGCAGCCTGGCAGGCTACAATGAGCAGTTCTTC.

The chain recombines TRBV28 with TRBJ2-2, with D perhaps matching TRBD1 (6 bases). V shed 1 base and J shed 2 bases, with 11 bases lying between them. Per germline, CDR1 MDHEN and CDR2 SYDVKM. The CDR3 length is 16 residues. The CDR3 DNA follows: TGTGCCAGCAGTTTATTCGGACAGCTTAACACCGGGGAGCTGTTTTTT. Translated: CASSLFGQLNTGELFF.

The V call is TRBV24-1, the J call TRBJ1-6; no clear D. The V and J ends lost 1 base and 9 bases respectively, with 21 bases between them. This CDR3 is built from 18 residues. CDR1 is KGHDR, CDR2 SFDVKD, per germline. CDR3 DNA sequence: TGTGCCACCAGTGATTTAAGCAAGAAGCCACCCTTTGGTTCACCCCTCCACTTT. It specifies CATSDLSKKPPFGSPLHF.

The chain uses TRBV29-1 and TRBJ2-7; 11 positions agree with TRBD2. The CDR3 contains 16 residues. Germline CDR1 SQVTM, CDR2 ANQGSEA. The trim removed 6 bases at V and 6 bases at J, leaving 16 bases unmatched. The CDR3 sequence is CSVALAGGTKGSEQYF. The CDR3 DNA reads TGCAGCGTCGCCCTAGCGGGGGGAACTAAGGGTAGCGAGCAGTACTTC.

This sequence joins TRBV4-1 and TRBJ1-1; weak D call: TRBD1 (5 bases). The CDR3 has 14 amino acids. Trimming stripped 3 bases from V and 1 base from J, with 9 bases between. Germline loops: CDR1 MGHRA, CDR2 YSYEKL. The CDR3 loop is CASSHQGWNTEAFF. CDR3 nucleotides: TGCGCCAGCAGCCATCAGGGATGGAACACTGAAGCTTTCTTT.

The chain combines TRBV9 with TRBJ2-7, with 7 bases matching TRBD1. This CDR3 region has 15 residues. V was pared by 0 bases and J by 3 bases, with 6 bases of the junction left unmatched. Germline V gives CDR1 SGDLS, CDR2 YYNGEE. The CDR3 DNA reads TGTGCCAGCAGCGTAGAAGGGGGCGCTTTCTACGAGCAGTACTTC. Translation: CASSVEGGAFYEQYF.

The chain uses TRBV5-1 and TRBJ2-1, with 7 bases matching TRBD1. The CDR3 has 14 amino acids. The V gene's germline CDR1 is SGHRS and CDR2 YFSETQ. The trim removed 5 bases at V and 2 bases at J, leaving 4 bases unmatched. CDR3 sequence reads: CASRWTGTYNEQFF. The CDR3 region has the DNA TGCGCCAGCAGGTGGACAGGTACCTACAATGAGCAGTTCTTC.

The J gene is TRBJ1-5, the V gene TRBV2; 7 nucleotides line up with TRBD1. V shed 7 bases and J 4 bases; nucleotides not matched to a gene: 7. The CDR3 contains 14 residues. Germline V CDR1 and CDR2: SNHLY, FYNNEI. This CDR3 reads CASIRDRANQPQHF. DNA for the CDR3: TGTGCCAGCATTAGAGACAGGGCGAATCAGCCCCAGCATTTT.

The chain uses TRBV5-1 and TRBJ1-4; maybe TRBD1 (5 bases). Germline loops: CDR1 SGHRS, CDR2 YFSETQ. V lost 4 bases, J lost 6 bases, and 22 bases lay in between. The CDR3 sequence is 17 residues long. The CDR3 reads CASSSPQQGPEDEKLFF. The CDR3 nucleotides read TGCGCCAGCAGCAGTCCCCAGCAGGGCCCCGAGGATGAAAAACTGTTTTTT.

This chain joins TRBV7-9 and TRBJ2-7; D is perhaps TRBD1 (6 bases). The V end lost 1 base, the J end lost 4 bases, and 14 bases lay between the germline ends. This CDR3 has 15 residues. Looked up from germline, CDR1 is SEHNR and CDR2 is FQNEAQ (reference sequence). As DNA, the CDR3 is TGTGCCAGCAGCTTAGGGCAGGGGAATAAATACGAGCAGTACTTC. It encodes CASSLGQGNKYEQYF. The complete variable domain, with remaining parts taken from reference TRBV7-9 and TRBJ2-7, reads DTGVSQNPRHKITKRGQNVTFRCDPISEHNRLYWYRQTLGQGPEFLTYFQNEAQLEKSRLLSDRFSAERPKGSFSTLEIQRTEQGDSAMYLCASSLGQGNKYEQYFGPGTRLTVT.

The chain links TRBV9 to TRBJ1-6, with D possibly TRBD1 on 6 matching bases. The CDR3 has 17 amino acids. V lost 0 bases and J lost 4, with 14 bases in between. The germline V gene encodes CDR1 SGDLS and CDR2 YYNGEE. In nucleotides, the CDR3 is TGTGCCAGCAGCGTAGGGGAACAGGGCGCGTATAATTCACCCCTCCACTTT. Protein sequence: CASSVGEQGAYNSPLHF.

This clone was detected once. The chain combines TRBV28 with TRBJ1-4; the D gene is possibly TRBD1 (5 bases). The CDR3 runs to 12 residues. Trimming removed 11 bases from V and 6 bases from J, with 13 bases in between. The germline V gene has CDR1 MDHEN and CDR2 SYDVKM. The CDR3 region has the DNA TGTGCCGGGGGGGGTACAGATGAAAAACTGTTTTTT. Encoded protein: CAGGGTDEKLFF. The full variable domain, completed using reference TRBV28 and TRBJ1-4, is DVKVTQSSRYLVKRTGEKVFLECVQDMDHENMFWYRQDPGLGLRLIYFSYDVKMKEKGDIPEGYSVSREKKERFSLILESASTNQTSMYLCAGGGTDEKLFFGSGTQLSVL.

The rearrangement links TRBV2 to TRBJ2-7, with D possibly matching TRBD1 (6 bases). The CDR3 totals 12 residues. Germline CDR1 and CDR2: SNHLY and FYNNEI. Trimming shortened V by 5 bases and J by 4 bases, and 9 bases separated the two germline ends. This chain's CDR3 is CASSNQGYEQYF. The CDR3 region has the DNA TGTGCCAGCAGTAACCAGGGGTACGAGCAGTACTTC.

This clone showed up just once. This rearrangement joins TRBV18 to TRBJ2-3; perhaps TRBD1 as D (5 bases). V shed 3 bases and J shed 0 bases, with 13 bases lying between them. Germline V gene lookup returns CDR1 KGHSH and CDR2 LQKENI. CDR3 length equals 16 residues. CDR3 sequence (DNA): TGTGCCAGCTCACCGAAAAGACAGTTTAGCACAGATACGCAGTATTTT. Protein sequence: CASSPKRQFSTDTQYF.

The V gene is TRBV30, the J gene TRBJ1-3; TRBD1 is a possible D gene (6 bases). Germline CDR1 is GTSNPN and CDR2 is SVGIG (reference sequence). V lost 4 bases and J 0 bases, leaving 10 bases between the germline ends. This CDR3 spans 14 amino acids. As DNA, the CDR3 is TGTGCCTGGAACTCAGGGGTCTCTGGAAACACCATATATTTT. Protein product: CAWNSGVSGNTIYF.

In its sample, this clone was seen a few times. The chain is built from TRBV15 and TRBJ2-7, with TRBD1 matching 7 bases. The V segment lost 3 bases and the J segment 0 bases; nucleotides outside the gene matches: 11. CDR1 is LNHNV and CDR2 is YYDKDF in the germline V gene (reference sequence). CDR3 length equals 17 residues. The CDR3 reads CATSSLQGQVASYEQYF. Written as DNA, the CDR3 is TGTGCCACCAGCAGTCTCCAAGGACAGGTAGCCTCCTACGAGCAGTACTTC.

The CDR3 DNA is TGTGCCAGCAGCCCCGGACTAGCGGGGTCTAGCACAGATACGCAGTATTTT. Its translation is CASSPGLAGSSTDTQYF. The chain is built from TRBV7-9 and TRBJ2-3; 12 bases are a match to TRBD2. The CDR3 length is 17 residues. CDR1 is SEHNR and CDR2 is FQNEAQ in the germline V gene (reference sequence). J gave up 0 bases and V 5 bases, and 6 bases lay outside the gene matches. The full variable domain, completed using reference TRBV7-9 and TRBJ2-3, is DTGVSQNPRHKITKRGQNVTFRCDPISEHNRLYWYRQTLGQGPEFLTYFQNEAQLEKSRLLSDRFSAERPKGSFSTLEIQRTEQGDSAMYLCASSPGLAGSSTDTQYFGPGTRLTVL.

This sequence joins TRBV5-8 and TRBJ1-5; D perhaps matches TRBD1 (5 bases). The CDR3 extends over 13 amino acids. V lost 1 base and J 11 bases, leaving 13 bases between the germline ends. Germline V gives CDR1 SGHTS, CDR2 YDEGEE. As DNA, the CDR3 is TGTGCCAGCAGCTTGACAGGTCTTAGGGCCCAGCATTTT. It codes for CASSLTGLRAQHF. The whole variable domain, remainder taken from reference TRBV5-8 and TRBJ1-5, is EAGVTQSPTHLIKTRGQQATLRCSPISGHTSVYWYQQALGLGLQFLLWYDEGEERNRGNFPPRFSGRQFPNYSSELNVNALELEDSALYLCASSLTGLRAQHFGDGTRLSIL.

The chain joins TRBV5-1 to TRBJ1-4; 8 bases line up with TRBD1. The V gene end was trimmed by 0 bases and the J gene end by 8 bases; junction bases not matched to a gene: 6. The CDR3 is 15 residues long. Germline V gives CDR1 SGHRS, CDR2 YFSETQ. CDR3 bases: TGCGCCAGCAGCTTGGAGGGACAGGTTTGGGAAAAACTGTTTTTT. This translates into CASSLEGQVWEKLFF.

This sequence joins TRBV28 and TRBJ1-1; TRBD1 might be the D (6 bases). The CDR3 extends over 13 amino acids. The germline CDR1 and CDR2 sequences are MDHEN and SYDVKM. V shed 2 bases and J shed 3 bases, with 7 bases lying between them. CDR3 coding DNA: TGTGCCAGCAGTTTACAGGGGTACACTGAAGCTTTCTTT. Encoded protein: CASSLQGYTEAFF.

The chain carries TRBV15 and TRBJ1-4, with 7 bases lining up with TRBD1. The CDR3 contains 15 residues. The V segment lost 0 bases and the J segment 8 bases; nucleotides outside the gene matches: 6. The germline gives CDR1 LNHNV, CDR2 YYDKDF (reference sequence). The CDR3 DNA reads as TGTGCCACCAGCAGAGATCAAGGGGGCAGGGAAAAACTGTTTTTT. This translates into CATSRDQGGREKLFF.

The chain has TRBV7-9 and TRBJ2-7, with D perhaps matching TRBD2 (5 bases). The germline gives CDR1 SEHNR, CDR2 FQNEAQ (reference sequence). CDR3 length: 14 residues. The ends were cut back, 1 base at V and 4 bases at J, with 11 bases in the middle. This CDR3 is CASSLVPGNYEQYF. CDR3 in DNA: TGTGCCAGCAGCTTAGTGCCGGGGAATTACGAGCAGTACTTC.

The CDR3 sequence is CASRDISGNTIYF. The CDR3 coding sequence is TGTGCCAGCAGGGACATCTCTGGAAACACCATATATTTT. V is TRBV6-5 and J is TRBJ1-3; weak D call: TRBD1 (5 bases). This CDR3 has 13 amino acids. Germline-derived CDR1 and CDR2 are MNHEY and SVGAGI. V was clipped by 6 bases and J by 0 bases, with 6 bases between them.

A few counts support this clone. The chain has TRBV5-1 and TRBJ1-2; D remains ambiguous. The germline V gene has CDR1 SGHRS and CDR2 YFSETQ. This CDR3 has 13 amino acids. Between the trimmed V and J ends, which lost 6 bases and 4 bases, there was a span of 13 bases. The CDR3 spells CASTVSEGYGYTF. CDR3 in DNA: TGCGCCAGCACCGTGTCTGAGGGCTATGGCTACACCTTC. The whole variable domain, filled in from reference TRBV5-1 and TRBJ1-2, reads KAGVTQTPRYLIKTRGQQVTLSCSPISGHRSVSWYQQTPGQGLQFLFEYFSETQRNKGNFPGRFSGRQFSNSRSEMNVSTLELGDSALYLCASTVSEGYGYTFGSGTRLTVV.